This entry lists 3 T cell receptor beta chains sequenced from one sample in a study of OX40 agonist ivuxolimab in advanced cancers. Generated by immunoSEQ multiplex PCR, the TCRdb table keeps only in-frame clones and is missing some. The sample yields about 130,000 clones, approximately 90% seen once. The specimen was CD4+ or CD8+ T cells sorted from blood, collected in a trial of the OX40 agonist ivuxolimab. The receptors here all came from an adult with an advanced solid tumor such as melanoma, head and neck, liver or kidney cancer.

The chain combines TRBV12-5 with TRBJ2-5, with D unclear. The V gene lost 2 bases and the J gene lost 4 bases, with 5 bases spanning the gap. Germline CDR1 is LGHNT and CDR2 is FRNRAP. The CDR3 totals 12 residues. The CDR3, as DNA: TGTGCTAGTGGTTTGAATGTAGAGACCCAGTACTTC. Translating gives CASGLNVETQYF.

V gene TRBV27 combines with J gene TRBJ1-1; D unresolved. V was pared by 5 bases and J by 6 bases, with 16 bases between. Germline-derived CDR1 and CDR2 are MNHEY and SMNVEV (reference sequence). This CDR3 region has 14 residues. DNA of the CDR3: TGTGCCAGCAGTACCTCCTGGGTAAATTCTGAAGCTTTCTTT. Translation gives CASSTSWVNSEAFF.

V usage is TRBV7-3 and J usage is TRBJ1-1, with TRBD1 matching over 8 bases. Germline CDR1 SGHTA, CDR2 FQGTGA. V lost 5 bases and J lost 0; bases outside the gene matches: 8. The CDR3 spans 16 residues. CDR3 protein: CASSPQPGQVNTEAFF. The CDR3 DNA sequence: TGTGCCAGCAGCCCACAACCGGGACAGGTGAACACTGAAGCTTTCTTT.